The clone carrying this T cell receptor (beta chain) showed up many times. Its antigen is not known. The CDR3 spans 15 residues. The germline V and J ends were trimmed by 0 bases and 0 bases, with 7 bases remaining between them. The germline V gene encodes CDR1 SGDLS and CDR2 YYNGEE. Then a second PCR, running about 6 to 11 cycles, was carried out with a sample-barcoded 5' primer and a J-beta primer mix. TCRdb independently ran MiXCR on the 5' RACE reads; one entry per CDR3 protein. The sample consists of roughly 1.5 million distinct CDR3 sequences, approximately 43% of them appearing once. The record originates from a study of blood T cells in healthy people across ages. Findings and caveats of the study: Strongly correlated with naive T cell percentage was TCR beta diversity. The study lacked donor CMV status, which possibly confounded expanded clonotype changes. In older individuals, TCR beta diversity per million T cells was lower, falling roughly linearly with age. Both higher diversity and more naive CD4+ cells marked long-lived donors when set against aged donors.

What was sequenced was blood. This sequence originates from a woman between 18 and 29 years old in good health. The rearrangement joins TRBV9 to TRBJ2-1, with D hard to call. In DNA form, the CDR3 reads TGTGCCAGCAGCGTAGGACCAAGCTCCTACAATGAGCAGTTCTTC. This codes for CASSVGPSSYNEQFF.